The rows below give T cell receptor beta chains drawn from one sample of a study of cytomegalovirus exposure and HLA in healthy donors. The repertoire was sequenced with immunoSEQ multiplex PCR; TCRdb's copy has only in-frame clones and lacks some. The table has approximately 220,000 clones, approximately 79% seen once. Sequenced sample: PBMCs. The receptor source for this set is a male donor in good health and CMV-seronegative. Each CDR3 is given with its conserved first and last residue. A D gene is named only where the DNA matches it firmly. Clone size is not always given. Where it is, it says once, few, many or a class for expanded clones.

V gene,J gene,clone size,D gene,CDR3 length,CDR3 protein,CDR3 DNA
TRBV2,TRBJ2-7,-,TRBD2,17,CASSRPRGRGSSYEQYF,TGTGCCAGCAGTCGACCGAGAGGGAGGGGAAGCTCCTACGAGCAGTACTTC
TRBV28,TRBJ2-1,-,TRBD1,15,CASSSHRGAYNEQFF,TGTGCCAGCAGCTCCCACAGGGGCGCATACAATGAGCAGTTCTTC
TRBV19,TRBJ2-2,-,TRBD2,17,CASSRSSSGEGTGELFF,TGTGCCAGTAGTCGGTCCTCTAGCGGGGAGGGGACCGGGGAGCTGTTTTTT
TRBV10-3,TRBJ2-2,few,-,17,CAISVYHSRPHTGELFF,TGTGCCATCAGCGTCTACCACTCCCGTCCCCACACCGGGGAGCTGTTTTTT
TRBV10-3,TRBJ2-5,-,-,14,CAISESIDSPAQYF,TGTGCCATCAGTGAGTCTATCGACTCTCCTGCCCAGTACTTC
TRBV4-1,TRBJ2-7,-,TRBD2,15,CASSQGTSGSNEQYF,TGCGCCAGCAGCCAGGGGACTAGCGGGAGTAACGAGCAGTACTTC
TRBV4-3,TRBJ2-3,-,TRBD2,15,CASRSSGGWSDTQYF,TGCGCCAGCAGATCTAGCGGGGGGTGGTCAGATACGCAGTATTTT
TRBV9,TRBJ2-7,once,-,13,CASSVEEGYEQYF,TGTGCCAGCAGCGTAGAGGAGGGCTACGAGCAGTACTTC
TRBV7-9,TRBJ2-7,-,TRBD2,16,CASSLAHVAGGYEQYF,TGTGCCAGCAGCTTAGCGCATGTGGCGGGAGGCTACGAGCAGTACTTC
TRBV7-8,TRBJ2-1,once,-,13,CASSPLAGHEQFF,TGTGCCAGCAGCCCACTTGCGGGCCATGAGCAGTTCTTC
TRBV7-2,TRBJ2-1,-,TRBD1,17,CASSLVGTGSSYNEQFF,TGTGCCAGCAGCTTAGTCGGGACAGGGAGCTCCTACAATGAGCAGTTCTTC
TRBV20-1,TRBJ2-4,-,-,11,CSANGIGIQYF,TGCAGTGCTAACGGGATAGGCATTCAGTACTTC
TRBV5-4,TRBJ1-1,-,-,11,CASIRETEAFF,TGTGCCAGCATACGAGAGACTGAAGCTTTCTTT
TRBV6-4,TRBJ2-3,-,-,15,CASSDAEGATDTQYF,TGTGCCAGCAGTGACGCGGAGGGGGCCACAGATACGCAGTATTTT
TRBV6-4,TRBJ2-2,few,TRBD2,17,CASSDRRTSPTIGELFF,TGTGCCAGCAGTGATCGAAGGACTAGCCCCACGATCGGGGAGCTGTTTTTT
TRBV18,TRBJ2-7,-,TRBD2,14,CASSPGGTIYEQYF,TGTGCCAGCTCACCCGGGGGGACCATCTACGAGCAGTACTTC
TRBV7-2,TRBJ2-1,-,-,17,CASSSQIVVRLSNEQFF,TGTGCCAGCAGCTCACAAATTGTAGTTAGACTAAGCAATGAGCAGTTCTTC
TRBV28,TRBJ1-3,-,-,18,CASSLSLMRQLRGNTIYF,TGTGCCAGCAGTTTATCCCTTATGCGACAGCTCCGCGGAAACACCATATATTTT
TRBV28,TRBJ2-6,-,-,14,CASKDSAGANVLTF,TGTGCCAGCAAAGACTCCGCTGGGGCCAACGTCCTGACTTTC
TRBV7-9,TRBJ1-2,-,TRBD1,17,CASSPIGGQGSNYGYTF,TGTGCCAGCAGCCCGATAGGGGGACAGGGGAGCAACTATGGCTACACCTTC
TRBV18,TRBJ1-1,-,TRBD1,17,CASSPFGQGQGNTEAFF,TGTGCCAGCTCACCTTTCGGACAGGGCCAAGGGAACACTGAAGCTTTCTTT
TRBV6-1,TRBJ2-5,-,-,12,CAGGTGEMAQYF,TGTGCCGGAGGGACGGGGGAAATGGCCCAGTACTTC
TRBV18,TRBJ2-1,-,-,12,CASSPLYNEQFF,TGTGCCAGCTCACCCCTATACAATGAGCAGTTCTTC
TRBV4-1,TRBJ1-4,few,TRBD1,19,CASSQDYTGGMGTNEKLFF,TGCGCCAGCAGCCAAGATTACACAGGGGGCATGGGGACTAATGAAAAACTGTTTTTT
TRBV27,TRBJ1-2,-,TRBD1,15,CASSPRQGFSYGYTF,TGTGCCAGCAGCCCGCGACAGGGCTTCAGCTATGGCTACACCTTC
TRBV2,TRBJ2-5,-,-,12,CASSQGSVTQYF,TGTGCCAGCAGTCAAGGCAGTGTGACCCAGTACTTC
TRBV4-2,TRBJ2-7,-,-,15,CASSQVGARSYEQYF,TGTGCCAGCAGCCAAGTAGGGGCCAGATCCTACGAGCAGTACTTC
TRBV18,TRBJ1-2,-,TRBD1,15,CASSPMSEGGRGYTF,TGTGCCAGCTCACCAATGTCTGAAGGGGGCCGCGGCTACACCTTC
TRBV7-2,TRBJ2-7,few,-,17,CASSLVPGHTFSYEQYF,TGTGCCAGCAGCTTGGTTCCGGGACACACCTTCTCCTACGAGCAGTACTTC
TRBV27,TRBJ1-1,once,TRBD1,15,CASSQGQGARSEAFF,TGTGCCAGCAGTCAGGGACAGGGGGCGCGAAGTGAAGCTTTCTTT
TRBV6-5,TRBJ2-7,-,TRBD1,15,CASTKPGQGHYEQYF,TGTGCCAGCACCAAACCGGGACAGGGACATTACGAGCAGTACTTC
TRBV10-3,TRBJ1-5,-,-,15,CAISESRQKNQPQHF,TGTGCCATCAGTGAGTCCAGGCAGAAGAACCAGCCCCAGCATTTT
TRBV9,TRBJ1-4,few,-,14,CASTLQATGEKLFF,TGTGCCAGCACGCTCCAGGCGACAGGCGAAAAACTGTTTTTT
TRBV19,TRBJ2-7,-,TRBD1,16,CASSVTGEMWAHEQYF,TGTGCCAGTAGTGTCACAGGGGAAATGTGGGCCCACGAGCAGTACTTC
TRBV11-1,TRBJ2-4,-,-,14,CASSSDRAKNIQYF,TGTGCCAGCAGCTCCGATCGGGCCAAAAACATTCAGTACTTC
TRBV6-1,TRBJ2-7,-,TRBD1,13,CASKSQTGNEQYF,TGTGCCAGCAAAAGCCAGACAGGGAACGAGCAGTACTTC
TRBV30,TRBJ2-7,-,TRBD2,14,CAWSGTSGFYEQYF,TGTGCCTGGAGCGGGACTAGCGGGTTCTACGAGCAGTACTTC
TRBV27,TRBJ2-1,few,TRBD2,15,CASSYSGNTYNEQFF,TGTGCCAGCAGCTATAGCGGGAATACCTACAATGAGCAGTTCTTC
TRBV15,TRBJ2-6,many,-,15,CATSRDFTGANVLTF,TGTGCCACCAGCAGAGATTTTACTGGGGCCAACGTCCTGACTTTC
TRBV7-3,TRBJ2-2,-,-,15,CASSLALTNTGELFF,TGTGCCAGCAGCTTAGCGTTAACGAACACCGGGGAGCTGTTTTTT
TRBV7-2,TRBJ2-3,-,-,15,CASSLLAGMADTQYF,TGTGCCAGCAGCTTACTCGCAGGGATGGCAGATACGCAGTATTTT
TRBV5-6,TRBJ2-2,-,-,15,CASSLVSGSTGELFF,TGTGCCAGCAGCTTGGTTTCGGGGAGCACCGGGGAGCTGTTTTTT
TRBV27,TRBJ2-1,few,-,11,CASHTQRGQFF,TGTGCCAGTCATACACAACGTGGGCAGTTCTTC
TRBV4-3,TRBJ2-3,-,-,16,CASSQESAGVTDTQYF,TGCGCCAGCAGCCAAGAGTCGGCAGGGGTCACAGATACGCAGTATTTT
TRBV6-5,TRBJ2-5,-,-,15,CASSAPPRREKTQYF,TGTGCCAGCAGCGCCCCCCCCAGGCGTGAAAAGACCCAGTACTTC
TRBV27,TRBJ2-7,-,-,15,CASSSARGRVSEQYF,TGTGCCAGCAGCTCCGCTAGAGGCAGGGTCAGCGAGCAGTACTTC
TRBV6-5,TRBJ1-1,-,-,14,CASKPGQPNTEAFF,TGTGCCAGCAAACCGGGACAACCGAACACTGAAGCTTTCTTT
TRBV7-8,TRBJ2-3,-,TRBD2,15,CASSAASGRADTQYF,TGTGCCAGCAGCGCGGCTAGCGGGAGGGCCGATACGCAGTATTTT
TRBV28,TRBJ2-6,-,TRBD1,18,CASTEDRGKLSGANVLTF,TGTGCCAGCACGGAGGACAGGGGGAAACTCTCTGGGGCCAACGTCCTGACTTTC
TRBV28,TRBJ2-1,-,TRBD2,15,CASSLRAGDVNEQFF,TGTGCCAGCAGTTTACGAGCGGGAGATGTGAATGAGCAGTTCTTC
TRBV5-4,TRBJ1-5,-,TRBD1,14,CASSPHGQGGPQHF,TGTGCCAGCAGCCCACATGGACAGGGAGGGCCCCAGCATTTT
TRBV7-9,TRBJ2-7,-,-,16,CSSSLLRAGSNYEQYF,TGTTCCAGCAGCCTTCTGAGGGCGGGGAGCAACTACGAGCAGTACTTC
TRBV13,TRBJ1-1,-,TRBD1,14,CASSHSTGLFGAFF,TGTGCCAGCAGCCATTCGACAGGGTTATTTGGAGCTTTCTTT
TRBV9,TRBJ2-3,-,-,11,CASSLTDTQYF,TGTGCCAGCAGCCTCACAGATACGCAGTATTTT
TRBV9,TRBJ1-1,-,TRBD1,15,CASSSRQGMNTEAFF,TGTGCCAGCAGCTCCCGACAGGGGATGAACACTGAAGCTTTCTTT
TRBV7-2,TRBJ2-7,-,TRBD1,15,CASSLASSGGYEQYF,TGTGCCAGCAGCTTAGCCAGCTCAGGGGGCTACGAGCAGTACTTC
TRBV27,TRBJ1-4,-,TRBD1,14,CASADRGRDEKLFF,TGTGCCAGCGCGGACAGGGGGCGCGATGAAAAACTGTTTTTT
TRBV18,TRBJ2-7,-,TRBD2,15,CASSPTSGSSYEQYF,TGTGCCAGCTCGCCGACTAGCGGGAGCTCCTACGAGCAGTACTTC
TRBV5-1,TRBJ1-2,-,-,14,CASSFGGEDYGYTF,TGCGCCAGCAGCTTTGGAGGGGAGGACTATGGCTACACCTTC
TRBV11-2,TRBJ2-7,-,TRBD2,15,CASSPGASGSHEQYF,TGTGCCAGCAGCCCCGGCGCTAGCGGGAGCCACGAGCAGTACTTC